One sample yielded the 5 T cell receptor beta chains listed below, sequenced in a study of cytomegalovirus exposure and HLA in healthy donors. The study ran its PCR with 60 Vbeta and 13 Jbeta primers. Some clones are missing from TCRdb's copy, which holds only in-frame ones; the method was immunoSEQ multiplex PCR. The sample holds 100,000 or so clones, about 74% seen once. The source material was PBMCs. These TCRs come from a woman aged 18-29 years in good health and CMV-seropositive.

This clone was seen a single time. The CDR3 region has the DNA TGTGCCAGCAGCGTTACCGGGACTAGCGGGGTGAACACCGGGGAGCTGTTTTTT. Protein product: CASSVTGTSGVNTGELFF. The chain uses TRBV7-6 and TRBJ2-2, with 13 bases aligning to TRBD2. V was pared by 5 bases and J by 1 base, with 7 bases of the junction left unmatched. Germline V CDR1 and CDR2: SGHVS, FNYEAQ. The CDR3 length is 18 residues.

The chain couples TRBV9 to TRBJ2-7; TRBD2 matches at 10 bases. CDR1 SGDLS and CDR2 YYNGEE come from the germline V gene. CDR3 length: 16 amino acids. V shed 0 bases and J 8 bases; nucleotides not matched to a gene: 11. The CDR3 protein is CASSVGLAGVDGKQYF. The CDR3 DNA reads TGTGCCAGCAGCGTAGGGCTAGCGGGAGTTGATGGCAAGCAGTACTTC. The entire variable domain, with the rest obtained from reference TRBV9 and TRBJ2-7, is as follows: DSGVTQTPKHLITATGQRVTLRCSPRSGDLSVYWYQQSLDQGLQFLIQYYNGEERAKGNILERFSAQQFPDLHSELNLSSLELGDSALYFCASSVGLAGVDGKQYFGPGTRLTVT.

The chain links TRBV4-3 to TRBJ1-2; the D gene is possibly TRBD1 (6 bases). The CDR3 is 18 amino acids. From germline, CDR1 is LGHNA and CDR2 YSLEER. The germline V and J ends were trimmed by 0 bases and 4 bases, with 21 bases remaining between them. In DNA, the CDR3 is TGCGCCAGCAGCCAAGATCCCCTAGGGGGGAGGGGGGGCTATGGCTACACCTTC. Translation: CASSQDPLGGRGGYGYTF.

The V and J genes are TRBV18 and TRBJ2-7; possibly TRBD1 for D (6 bases). The CDR3 covers 14 residues. Germline V lookup: CDR1 KGHSH, CDR2 LQKENI. Trimming left V 2 bases short and J 2 bases short, with 10 bases between. CDR3 protein: CASSPNREPYEQYF. In DNA form, the CDR3 reads TGTGCCAGCTCACCAAACAGGGAACCCTACGAGCAGTACTTC.

Comments on this clone: The junction departs from germline at one end; a sequencing error may be responsible. The same CDR3 can be traced to other DNA sequences in this sample. The chain carries TRBV4-1 and TRBJ2-7; TRBD2 matches 7 bases. CDR1 and CDR2 (germline): MGHRA, YSYEKL. The CDR3 has 14 residues. The CDR3 sequence: CASSQAGGSYEQYF. In nucleotides, the CDR3 is TGCGCCAGCAGCCAAGCGGGAGGTTCCTATGAGCAGTACTTC.